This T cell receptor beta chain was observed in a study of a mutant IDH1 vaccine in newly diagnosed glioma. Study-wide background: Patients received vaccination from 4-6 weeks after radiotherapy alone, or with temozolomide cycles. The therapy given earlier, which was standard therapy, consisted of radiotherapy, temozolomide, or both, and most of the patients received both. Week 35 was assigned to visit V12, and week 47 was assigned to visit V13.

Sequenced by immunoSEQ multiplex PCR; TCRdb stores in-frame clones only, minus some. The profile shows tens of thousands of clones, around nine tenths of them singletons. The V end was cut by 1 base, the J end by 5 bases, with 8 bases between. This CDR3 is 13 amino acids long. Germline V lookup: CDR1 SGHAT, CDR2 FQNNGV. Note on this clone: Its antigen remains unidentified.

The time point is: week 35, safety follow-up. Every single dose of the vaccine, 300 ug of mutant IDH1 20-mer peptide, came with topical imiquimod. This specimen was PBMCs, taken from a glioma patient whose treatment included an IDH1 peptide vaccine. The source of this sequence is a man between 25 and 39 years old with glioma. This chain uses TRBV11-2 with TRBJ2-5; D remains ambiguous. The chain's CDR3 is CASSLAPPETQYF. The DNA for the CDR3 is TGTGCCAGCAGCTTAGCCCCCCCGGAGACCCAGTACTTC.